These T cell receptor beta chains were read from a single sample in a study of blood T cell repertoires in COVID-19. Assay: immunoSEQ multiplex PCR; the TCRdb copy retains only in-frame clones and omits some. The table records approximately 100,000 clones, just over 85% of them present only once. Sequenced material: PBMCs or T cells enriched from blood (not recorded which). The receptors originated from a woman in her forties or fifties who had recovered from COVID-19. Both conserved end residues are part of each CDR3. A D gene is named only where the DNA matches it firmly. Expanded clones get a size class; other rows say once, few or many, or leave the size out.

abundance: -; v_gene: TRBV3-1/TRBV3-2; j_gene: TRBJ1-4; d_gene: TRBD1; CDR3nt: TGTGCCAGCAGCCCTCCCGGACAGGAGAATGAAAAACTGTTTTTT; CDR3aa: CASSPPGQENEKLFF
abundance: -; v_gene: TRBV6-1; j_gene: TRBJ2-1; d_gene: -; CDR3nt: TGTGCCAGCAGTGAACCCGTGTTTGGGGGGAAGGTGTACAATGAGCAGTTCTTC; CDR3aa: CASSEPVFGGKVYNEQFF
abundance: -; v_gene: TRBV5-1; j_gene: TRBJ2-1; d_gene: -; CDR3nt: TGCGCCAGCAGCTACCGGGGGAACTACAATGAGCAGTTCTTC; CDR3aa: CASSYRGNYNEQFF
abundance: few; v_gene: TRBV19; j_gene: TRBJ2-3; d_gene: TRBD1; CDR3nt: TGTGCCAGTAGTATATTTGGACAGGGCGGGAATACGCAGTATTTT; CDR3aa: CASSIFGQGGNTQYF
abundance: -; v_gene: TRBV7-2; j_gene: TRBJ1-1; d_gene: -; CDR3nt: TGTGCCAGCAGCCCCGACGGGGGGATGGGGACTGAAGCTTTCTTT; CDR3aa: CASSPDGGMGTEAFF
abundance: -; v_gene: TRBV5-1; j_gene: TRBJ1-2; d_gene: TRBD1; CDR3nt: TGCGCCAGCAGCTCCCGGGAGGACAGGGGGGGCTACACCTTC; CDR3aa: CASSSREDRGGYTF
abundance: -; v_gene: TRBV15; j_gene: TRBJ2-1; d_gene: TRBD1; CDR3nt: TGTGCCACCAGCAGAGTAGTTGGGAGACAGGGTGTTCGGTTTGCCTACAATGAGCAGTTCTTC; CDR3aa: CATSRVVGRQGVRFAYNEQFF
abundance: -; v_gene: TRBV18; j_gene: TRBJ1-2; d_gene: -; CDR3nt: TGTGCCAGCTCACCACCCGGGGTTGTGGGCTATGGCTACACCTTC; CDR3aa: CASSPPGVVGYGYTF
abundance: -; v_gene: TRBV7-8; j_gene: TRBJ2-7; d_gene: TRBD2; CDR3nt: TGTGCCAGCAGCTCGGAGCGGGGGGCCTCCTACGAGCAGTACTTC; CDR3aa: CASSSERGASYEQYF
abundance: -; v_gene: TRBV5-4; j_gene: TRBJ1-3; d_gene: -; CDR3nt: TGTGCCAGCAGCCCCGAGGTGGGAAACACCATATATTTT; CDR3aa: CASSPEVGNTIYF
abundance: -; v_gene: TRBV5-5; j_gene: TRBJ2-5; d_gene: -; CDR3nt: TGTGCCAGCAGCTTTGGACAGCAAGAGACCCAGTACTTC; CDR3aa: CASSFGQQETQYF
abundance: -; v_gene: TRBV5-1; j_gene: TRBJ2-1; d_gene: TRBD2; CDR3nt: TGCGCCAGCAGCTTGTGGCCCACTAGCGGGGGGAAGAATGAGCAGTTCTTC; CDR3aa: CASSLWPTSGGKNEQFF
abundance: -; v_gene: TRBV28; j_gene: TRBJ2-5; d_gene: -; CDR3nt: TGTGCCAGCAGGGCAGTCCAAGAGACCCAGTACTTC; CDR3aa: CASRAVQETQYF
abundance: few; v_gene: TRBV30; j_gene: TRBJ1-2; d_gene: TRBD1; CDR3nt: TGTGCCTGGTATAGTGACAGGGGGCGAGGAGCTAACTATGGCTACACCTTC; CDR3aa: CAWYSDRGRGANYGYTF
abundance: -; v_gene: TRBV6-4; j_gene: TRBJ2-2; d_gene: -; CDR3nt: TGTGCCAGCAGGGGGGGAGCGAACACCGGGGAGCTGTTTTTT; CDR3aa: CASRGGANTGELFF
abundance: -; v_gene: TRBV3-1/TRBV3-2; j_gene: TRBJ2-1; d_gene: -; CDR3nt: TGTGCCAGCAGCGACCTAGTGGGACTGCCACAGTTCTTC; CDR3aa: CASSDLVGLPQFF
abundance: -; v_gene: TRBV5-4; j_gene: TRBJ2-1; d_gene: TRBD2; CDR3nt: TGTGCCAGCAGCTTGTTCGGGACTATTATTAGGGGTGAGCAGTTCTTC; CDR3aa: CASSLFGTIIRGEQFF
abundance: -; v_gene: TRBV9; j_gene: TRBJ2-3; d_gene: TRBD2; CDR3nt: TGTGCCAGCAGCGCCCGTAGCGGGGATGGTGCAGATACGCAGTATTTT; CDR3aa: CASSARSGDGADTQYF
abundance: -; v_gene: TRBV28; j_gene: TRBJ2-7; d_gene: TRBD2; CDR3nt: TGTGCCAGCACCAAAGGCGGGACTAGCGCGTCCTACGAGCAGTACTTC; CDR3aa: CASTKGGTSASYEQYF
abundance: -; v_gene: TRBV19; j_gene: TRBJ1-5; d_gene: -; CDR3nt: TGTGCCAGTAGAGGACAGAACTCTAGCAATCAGCCCCAGCATTTT; CDR3aa: CASRGQNSSNQPQHF
abundance: -; v_gene: TRBV5-4; j_gene: TRBJ2-1; d_gene: -; CDR3nt: TGTGCCAGCAGCCTAGACCTCTTTGGCTCCTACAATGAGCAGTTCTTC; CDR3aa: CASSLDLFGSYNEQFF
abundance: -; v_gene: TRBV6-6; j_gene: TRBJ2-6; d_gene: TRBD2; CDR3nt: TGTGCCAGCAGTCGAATGGGGGGGTCGAGCTCTGGGGCCAACGTCCTGACTTTC; CDR3aa: CASSRMGGSSSGANVLTF
abundance: -; v_gene: TRBV28; j_gene: TRBJ1-5; d_gene: -; CDR3nt: TGTGCCAGCAGTTTTCCGGGACACCGCAATCAGCCCCAGCATTTT; CDR3aa: CASSFPGHRNQPQHF
abundance: -; v_gene: TRBV3-1/TRBV3-2; j_gene: TRBJ2-6; d_gene: -; CDR3nt: TGTGCCAGCAGCCAAGACAGCTCTGGGGCCAACGTCCTGACTTTC; CDR3aa: CASSQDSSGANVLTF
abundance: -; v_gene: TRBV28; j_gene: TRBJ2-1; d_gene: TRBD1; CDR3nt: TGTGCCAGCAGTGCCCCGGACAGGGGGCGTGGAAATGAGCAGTTCTTC; CDR3aa: CASSAPDRGRGNEQFF
abundance: -; v_gene: TRBV5-4; j_gene: TRBJ2-5; d_gene: TRBD2; CDR3nt: TGTGCCAGCAGCTTGGAAGCGGGGAGAGAGACCCAGTACTTC; CDR3aa: CASSLEAGRETQYF
abundance: -; v_gene: TRBV7-3; j_gene: TRBJ2-2; d_gene: TRBD2; CDR3nt: TGTGCCAGCAGCCACGGACTAGCGGGAGGGACCGGGGAGCTGTTTTTT; CDR3aa: CASSHGLAGGTGELFF
abundance: -; v_gene: TRBV6-5; j_gene: TRBJ2-7; d_gene: TRBD2; CDR3nt: TGTGCCAGCACAAGGACTAGCGGGGGCGAGCAGTACTTC; CDR3aa: CASTRTSGGEQYF
abundance: -; v_gene: TRBV7-8; j_gene: TRBJ2-7; d_gene: -; CDR3nt: TGTGCCAGCAGCTCACGAACAGTCACCGGAGGGCACGAGCAGTACTTC; CDR3aa: CASSSRTVTGGHEQYF
abundance: -; v_gene: TRBV29-1; j_gene: TRBJ2-2; d_gene: TRBD2; CDR3nt: TGCAGCGTTGAACTAGCGGGAGTTGAGTTCGGGGAGCTGTTTTTT; CDR3aa: CSVELAGVEFGELFF
abundance: -; v_gene: TRBV7-7; j_gene: TRBJ2-5; d_gene: -; CDR3nt: TGTGCCAGCAGCTTAAGTGGGCCAGGAGGGGAGACCCAGTACTTC; CDR3aa: CASSLSGPGGETQYF
abundance: -; v_gene: TRBV6-5; j_gene: TRBJ2-5; d_gene: -; CDR3nt: TGTGCCAGCAGTTCCTTCGAGGGTAGCCAAGAGACCCAGTACTTC; CDR3aa: CASSSFEGSQETQYF
abundance: -; v_gene: TRBV27; j_gene: TRBJ1-1; d_gene: TRBD1; CDR3nt: TGTGCCAGCAGTTCCATACGGACAGGGGGAAACACTGAAGCTTTCTTT; CDR3aa: CASSSIRTGGNTEAFF
abundance: -; v_gene: TRBV3-1/TRBV3-2; j_gene: TRBJ2-7; d_gene: -; CDR3nt: TGTGCCAGCAGCCGAGAATATCCCTACGAGCAGTACTTC; CDR3aa: CASSREYPYEQYF
abundance: -; v_gene: TRBV27; j_gene: TRBJ2-7; d_gene: TRBD1; CDR3nt: TGTGCCAGCAGTGTAACCGGGACAGGGTCCCACGAGCAGTACTTC; CDR3aa: CASSVTGTGSHEQYF
abundance: -; v_gene: TRBV27; j_gene: TRBJ2-7; d_gene: -; CDR3nt: TGTGCCAGCAGTCTCTTAGGAGCGAGGGTCTACGAGCAGTACTTC; CDR3aa: CASSLLGARVYEQYF
abundance: once; v_gene: TRBV7-8; j_gene: TRBJ1-5; d_gene: -; CDR3nt: TGTGCCAGCAGCTTCCCCTCCTTAGGAGGATTGGGGCCCCAGCATTTT; CDR3aa: CASSFPSLGGLGPQHF
abundance: -; v_gene: TRBV2; j_gene: TRBJ2-3; d_gene: TRBD2; CDR3nt: TGTGCCAGCAGTGGGCTAGCGGGGGGGGTAGATACGCAGTATTTT; CDR3aa: CASSGLAGGVDTQYF
abundance: -; v_gene: TRBV27; j_gene: TRBJ2-7; d_gene: TRBD2; CDR3nt: TGTGCCAGCAGTTTACGACGGGGGGGGTACGAGCAGTACTTC; CDR3aa: CASSLRRGGYEQYF
abundance: -; v_gene: TRBV19; j_gene: TRBJ2-4; d_gene: TRBD1; CDR3nt: TGTGCCAGTAGTGAGTCCGGGACAGTTGACATTCAGTACTTC; CDR3aa: CASSESGTVDIQYF
abundance: -; v_gene: TRBV28; j_gene: TRBJ1-6; d_gene: TRBD1; CDR3nt: TGTGCCAGCAGTAAAAGGGGACAGGGGGCGTATTCACCCCTCCACTTT; CDR3aa: CASSKRGQGAYSPLHF
abundance: -; v_gene: TRBV19; j_gene: TRBJ2-7; d_gene: -; CDR3nt: TGTGCCAGTAGTTCGAGAGGACAGAGCAGCTTCTGGGAGCAGTACTTC; CDR3aa: CASSSRGQSSFWEQYF